This TCR beta chain appears in the sequencing data of a study of T-cell memory formation after mild COVID-19. Notes on the study in general: Certain responding clones were present in pre-infection memory, suggesting participation of cross-reactive memory. Among clones peaking at day 37 in the second wave, SARS-CoV-2 specificity remained unconfirmed. Contracting clones from day 15 to 85 showed balanced CD4/CD8; later expanders favored CD4+.

Looked up from germline, CDR1 is MNHNS and CDR2 is SASEGT. The CDR3 totals 12 residues. V gave up 4 bases and J gave up 8 bases, with 11 bases separating them. In TCRdb, the 5' RACE reads were re-called with MiXCR into one record per CDR3 protein. The sample holds 450,000 to 650,000 distinct CDR3 sequences; 20% are singletons and the top ten take around 13%. Notes on this clonotype: Its cognate antigen is unknown.

The J gene is TRBJ1-2, the V gene TRBV6-1, with D possibly TRBD1 on 6 matching bases. Sequenced material: PBMCs or a T cell subset sorted from them (not recorded which). The TCR originated in an adult woman who had mild COVID-19 (a few samples of this study predate the infection). Cell type and time point are not known. The CDR3 region is CASSAGQKGYTF. In DNA, the CDR3 is TGTGCCAGCAGTGCCGGACAGAAGGGCTACACCTTC.